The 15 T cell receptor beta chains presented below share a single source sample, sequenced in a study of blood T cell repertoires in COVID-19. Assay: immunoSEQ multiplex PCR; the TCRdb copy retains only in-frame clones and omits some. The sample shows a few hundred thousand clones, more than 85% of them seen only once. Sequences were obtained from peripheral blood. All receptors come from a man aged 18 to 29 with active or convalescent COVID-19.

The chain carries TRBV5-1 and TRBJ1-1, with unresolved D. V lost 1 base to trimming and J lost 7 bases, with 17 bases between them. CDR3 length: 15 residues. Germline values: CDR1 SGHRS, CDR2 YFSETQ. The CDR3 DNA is TGCGCCAGCAGCTTGAATGACTACGGCGACAATGAAGCTTTCTTT. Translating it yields CASSLNDYGDNEAFF.

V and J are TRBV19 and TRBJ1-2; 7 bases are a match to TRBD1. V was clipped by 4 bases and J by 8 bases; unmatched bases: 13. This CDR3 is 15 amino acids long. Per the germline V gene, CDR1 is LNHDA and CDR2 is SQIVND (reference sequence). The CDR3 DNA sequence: TGTGCCAGTAGTAACCCGGACAGGTCGGAGAAGGGCTACACCTTC. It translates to CASSNPDRSEKGYTF.

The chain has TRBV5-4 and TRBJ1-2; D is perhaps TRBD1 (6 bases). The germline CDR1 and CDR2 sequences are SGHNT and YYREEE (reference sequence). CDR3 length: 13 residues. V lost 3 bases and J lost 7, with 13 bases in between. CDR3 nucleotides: TGTGCCAGCAGCTACCAGGGGTTTGGTGGCTACACCTTC. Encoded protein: CASSYQGFGGYTF. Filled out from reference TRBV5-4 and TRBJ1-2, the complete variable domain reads ETGVTQSPTHLIKTRGQQVTLRCSSQSGHNTVSWYQQALGQGPQFIFQYYREEENGRGNFPPRFSGLQFPNYSSELNVNALELDDSALYLCASSYQGFGGYTFGSGTRLTVV.

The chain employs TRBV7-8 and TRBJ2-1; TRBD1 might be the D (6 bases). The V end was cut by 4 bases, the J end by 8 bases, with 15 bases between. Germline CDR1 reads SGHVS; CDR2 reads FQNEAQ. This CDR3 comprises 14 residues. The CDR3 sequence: CASSSHRAPHEQFF. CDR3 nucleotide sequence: TGTGCCAGCAGCTCTCACAGGGCACCCCATGAGCAGTTCTTC.

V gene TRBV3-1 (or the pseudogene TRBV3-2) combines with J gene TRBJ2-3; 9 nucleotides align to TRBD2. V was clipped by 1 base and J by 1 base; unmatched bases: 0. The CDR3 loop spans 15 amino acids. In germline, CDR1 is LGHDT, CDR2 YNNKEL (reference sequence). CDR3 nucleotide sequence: TGTGCCAGCAGCCAAGGACTAGCGGGCACAGATACGCAGTATTTT. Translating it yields CASSQGLAGTDTQYF.

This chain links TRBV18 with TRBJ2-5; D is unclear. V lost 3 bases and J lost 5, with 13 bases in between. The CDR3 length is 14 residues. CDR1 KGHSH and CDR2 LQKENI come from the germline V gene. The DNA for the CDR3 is TGTGCCAGCTCACCTCAGAATGGAGCTGAGACCCAGTACTTC. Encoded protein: CASSPQNGAETQYF.

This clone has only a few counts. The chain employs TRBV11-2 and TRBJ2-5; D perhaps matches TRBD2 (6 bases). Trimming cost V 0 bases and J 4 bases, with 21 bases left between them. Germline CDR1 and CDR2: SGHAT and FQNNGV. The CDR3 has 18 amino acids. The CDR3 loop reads CASSLDGGGWLAIETQYF. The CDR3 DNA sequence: TGTGCCAGCAGCTTAGACGGTGGAGGGTGGCTAGCGATAGAGACCCAGTACTTC.

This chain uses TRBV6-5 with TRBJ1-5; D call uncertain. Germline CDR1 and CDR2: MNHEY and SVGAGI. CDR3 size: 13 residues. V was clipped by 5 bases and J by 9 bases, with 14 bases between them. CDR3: CASSPGWSGPQHF. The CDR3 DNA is TGTGCCAGCAGTCCGGGTTGGTCGGGGCCCCAGCATTTT.

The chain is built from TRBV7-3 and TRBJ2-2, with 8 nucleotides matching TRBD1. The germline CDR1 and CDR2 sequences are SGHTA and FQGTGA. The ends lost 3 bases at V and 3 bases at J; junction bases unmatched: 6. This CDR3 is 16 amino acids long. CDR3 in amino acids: CASSFDRGWDTGELFF. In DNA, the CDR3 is TGTGCCAGCAGCTTCGACAGGGGTTGGGACACCGGGGAGCTGTTTTTT.

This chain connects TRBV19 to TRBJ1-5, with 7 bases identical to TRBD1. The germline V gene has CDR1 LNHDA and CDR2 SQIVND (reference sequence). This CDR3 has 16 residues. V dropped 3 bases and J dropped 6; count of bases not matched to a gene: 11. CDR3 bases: TGTGCCAGTAGTATTTCGGCGGCAGGGGGTTCTCAGCCCCAGCATTTT. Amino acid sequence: CASSISAAGGSQPQHF.

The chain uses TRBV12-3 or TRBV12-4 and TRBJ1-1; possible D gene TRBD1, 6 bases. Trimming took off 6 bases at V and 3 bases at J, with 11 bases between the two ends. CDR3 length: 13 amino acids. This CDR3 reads CASSQQGYTEAFF. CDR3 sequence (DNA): TGTGCCAGCAGCCAACAGGGATACACTGAAGCTTTCTTT.

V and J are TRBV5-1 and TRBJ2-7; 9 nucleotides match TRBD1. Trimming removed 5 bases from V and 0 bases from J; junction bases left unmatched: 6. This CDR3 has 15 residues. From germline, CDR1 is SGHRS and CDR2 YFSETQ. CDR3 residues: CASRETGGSSYEQYF. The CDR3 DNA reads TGCGCCAGCAGAGAGACAGGGGGTAGCTCCTACGAGCAGTACTTC.

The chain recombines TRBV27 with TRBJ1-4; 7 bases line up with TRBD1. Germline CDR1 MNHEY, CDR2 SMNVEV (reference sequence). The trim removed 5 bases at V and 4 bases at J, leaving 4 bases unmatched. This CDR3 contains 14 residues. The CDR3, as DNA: TGTGCCAGCAGTACCAGGGGGAGTAATGAAAAACTGTTTTTT. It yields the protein CASSTRGSNEKLFF.

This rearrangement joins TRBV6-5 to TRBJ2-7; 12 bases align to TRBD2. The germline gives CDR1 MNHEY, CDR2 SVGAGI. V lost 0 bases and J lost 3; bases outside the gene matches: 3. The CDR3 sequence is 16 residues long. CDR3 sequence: CASSYSLAGGGYEQYF. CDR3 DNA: TGTGCCAGCAGTTACTCCCTAGCGGGAGGGGGCTACGAGCAGTACTTC.

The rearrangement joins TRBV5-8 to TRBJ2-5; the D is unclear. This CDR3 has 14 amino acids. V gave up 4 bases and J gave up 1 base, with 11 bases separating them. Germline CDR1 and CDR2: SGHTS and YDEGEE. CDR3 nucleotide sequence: TGTGCCAGCAGCCGACGACAAGTCCAAGAGACCCAGTACTTC. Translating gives CASSRRQVQETQYF.